The 20 T cell receptor beta chains below come from one sample, sequenced in a study of CD8+ T cells in alopecia areata. After isolation, RNA underwent reverse transcription to generate cDNA as the sequencing template. Profiling relied on immunoSEQ multiplex PCR, and the TCRdb table lists in-frame clones only, not all of them. The sample includes 130,000 or so clones, 86% seen only once; the top ten take 13%. Indicated treatment: oral pan-JAK inhibitor, 5-10 mg twice daily. This specimen was CD8+ T cells sorted from blood, taken at week 4, from a patient treated with tofacitinib. These TCRs come from a human donor with alopecia areata.

This clone was recorded only once. V gene TRBV6-6 combines with J gene TRBJ1-1; 7 bases align to TRBD1. V dropped 7 bases and J dropped 1; count of bases not matched to a gene: 12. Germline V lookup: CDR1 MNHNY, CDR2 SVGAGI (reference sequence). The CDR3 has 16 amino acids. The CDR3 region is CASTYEQGRGNTEAFF. DNA for the CDR3: TGTGCCAGCACATACGAACAGGGGCGGGGGAACACTGAAGCTTTCTTT.

This clone was detected only once. This CDR3 reads CASGLPSATGELFF. CDR3 nucleotide sequence: TGTGCTAGTGGTTTGCCCTCCGCCACCGGGGAGCTGTTTTTT. The genes are TRBV12-5 and TRBJ2-2; unclear D gene. The V end lost 2 bases, the J end lost 4 bases, and 8 bases lay between the germline ends. From germline, CDR1 is LGHNT and CDR2 FRNRAP. The CDR3 totals 14 residues. The full variable domain, rest sourced from reference TRBV12-5 and TRBJ2-2, is DARVTQTPRHKVTEMGQEVTMRCQPILGHNTVFWYRQTMMQGLELLAYFRNRAPLDDSGMPKDRFSAEMPDATLATLKIQPSEPRDSAVYFCASGLPSATGELFFGEGSRLTVL.

Only one count was recorded for this clone. The V gene is TRBV10-3, the J gene TRBJ2-7, with a weak D call TRBD2 (6 bases). CDR1 ENHRY and CDR2 SYGVKD come from the germline V gene. This CDR3 contains 16 residues. Trimming left V 2 bases short and J 0 bases short, with 14 bases between. In nucleotides, the CDR3 is TGTGCCATCAGTGAGGTGGTGGGAGGACCCTCCTACGAGCAGTACTTC. It codes for CAISEVVGGPSYEQYF.

This chain uses TRBV7-9 with TRBJ2-7; TRBD1 matches at 9 bases. V shed 5 bases and J 4 bases; nucleotides not matched to a gene: 9. There are 15 residues in the CDR3. Germline assignment: CDR1 SEHNR and CDR2 FQNEAQ (reference sequence). The CDR3 DNA reads as TGTGCCAGCAGCCTCATAGGGACAGGGAGGTACGAGCAGTACTTC. Translation: CASSLIGTGRYEQYF.

CDR3 DNA: TGTGCCAGCAGTTTATCGGTAGGCAGGGACGGGGCCAACGTCCTGACTTTC. Translation: CASSLSVGRDGANVLTF. The chain carries TRBV27 and TRBJ2-6, with D possibly called TRBD1 or TRBD2 (5 bases each). Germline V gene lookup returns CDR1 MNHEY and CDR2 SMNVEV (reference sequence). Trimming removed 0 bases at V and 4 bases at J, with 13 bases between. This CDR3 is built from 17 residues.

The chain recombines TRBV4-1 with TRBJ2-7, with 9 bases identical to TRBD1. The junction had 6 bases not matched to a gene; V was cut back by 4 bases and J by 2 bases. Germline lookup yields CDR1 MGHRA and CDR2 YSYEKL. The CDR3 totals 15 residues. This chain's CDR3 is CASSPRDRETYEQYF. DNA of the CDR3: TGCGCCAGCAGCCCCCGGGACAGGGAGACCTACGAGCAGTACTTC.

The chain joins TRBV4-1 to TRBJ1-1; maybe TRBD1 (5 bases). Trimming shortened V by 4 bases and J by 8 bases, and 14 bases separated the two germline ends. CDR1 is MGHRA, CDR2 YSYEKL, per germline. The CDR3 runs to 13 residues. CDR3 sequence reads: CASSPPLGDEAFF. CDR3 nucleotide sequence: TGCGCCAGCAGCCCACCTCTTGGGGACGAAGCTTTCTTT.

The chain employs TRBV5-6 and TRBJ2-7; no firm D call. The V and J ends lost 4 bases and 3 bases respectively, with 14 bases between them. The germline gives CDR1 SGHDT, CDR2 YYEEEE. This CDR3 region has 14 residues. CDR3 nucleotides: TGTGCCAGCAGCGACACTGGCAGGAGCTACGAGCAGTACTTC. Translating gives CASSDTGRSYEQYF.

The V and J genes are TRBV6-5 and TRBJ2-3; D may be TRBD2 (6 bases). V was clipped by 5 bases and J by 3 bases, with 6 bases between them. The germline gives CDR1 MNHEY, CDR2 SVGAGI. This CDR3 spans 12 amino acids. CDR3 sequence (DNA): TGTGCCAGCAGTGCGGGAACAGATACGCAGTATTTT. Amino acids: CASSAGTDTQYF.

The rearrangement uses TRBV27 and TRBJ2-2; D is unclear. V lost 2 bases and J 7 bases, leaving 5 bases between the germline ends. Germline-derived CDR1 and CDR2 are MNHEY and SMNVEV (reference sequence). CDR3 length: 12 amino acids. CDR3 sequence reads: CASSLALGELFF. DNA of the CDR3: TGTGCCAGCAGTTTAGCTCTCGGGGAGCTGTTTTTT.

V and J are TRBV25-1 and TRBJ1-1; D may be TRBD1 (5 bases). The V end lost 5 bases, the J end lost 6 bases, and 16 bases lay between the germline ends. Germline V lookup: CDR1 MGHDK, CDR2 SYGVNS. The CDR3 has 14 amino acids. CDR3: CASSRGGGRPEAFF. CDR3 DNA: TGTGCCAGCAGTCGGGGCGGGGGTAGACCTGAAGCTTTCTTT.

With respect to this clone: The identical CDR3 is also encoded by other nucleotide sequences in the sample. The chain's CDR3 is CASSLSTDTQYF. The CDR3 region has the DNA TGTGCCAGCAGCTTGTCGACAGATACGCAGTATTTT. The rearrangement links TRBV5-4 to TRBJ2-3; D unclear. Germline V lookup: CDR1 SGHNT, CDR2 YYREEE (reference sequence). The CDR3 has 12 amino acids. The V end lost 1 base, the J end lost 3 bases, and 3 bases lay between the germline ends.

This CDR3 is CASSFRGINEQFF. The CDR3 coding sequence is TGTGCCAGCAGTTTCAGGGGAATCAATGAGCAGTTCTTC. The rearrangement joins TRBV27 to TRBJ2-1, with D perhaps matching TRBD1 (6 bases). Germline CDR1 and CDR2: MNHEY and SMNVEV (reference sequence). V shed 3 bases and J shed 6 bases, with 9 bases lying between them. The CDR3 loop spans 13 amino acids.

The gene calls are TRBV11-2 and TRBJ2-5, with TRBD2 matching 7 bases. The germline CDR1 and CDR2 sequences are SGHAT and FQNNGV. V trimming: 0 bases; J trimming: 2 bases; junction bases outside the gene matches: 6. The CDR3 runs 16 residues. As DNA, the CDR3 is TGTGCCAGCAGCTTAGATGCTAGCGGCCCTCAAGAGACCCAGTACTTC. Translation gives CASSLDASGPQETQYF.

The chain joins TRBV5-4 to TRBJ2-7; tentatively, D is TRBD1 or TRBD2 (6 bases each). Deletions cut 0 bases from V and 13 bases from J, with 14 bases between. This CDR3 has 12 residues. The germline V gene has CDR1 SGHNT and CDR2 YYREEE (reference sequence). CDR3 nucleotide sequence: TGTGCCAGCAGCTTGGCCGAAGGGGGGCCCTACTTC. It translates to CASSLAEGGPYF.

This sequence joins TRBV19 and TRBJ2-7; TRBD1 might be the D (6 bases). V dropped 3 bases and J dropped 3 bases, with 9 bases sitting between them. CDR1 is LNHDA and CDR2 is SQIVND in the germline V gene (reference sequence). This CDR3 contains 13 residues. The DNA for the CDR3 is TGTGCCAGTAGTATCGGGACACTCTACGAGCAGTACTTC. Protein sequence: CASSIGTLYEQYF.

The rearrangement uses TRBV9 and TRBJ1-1, with a possible D match to TRBD1 (5 bases). CDR3 length: 13 residues. Germline V lookup: CDR1 SGDLS, CDR2 YYNGEE. V lost 3 bases, J lost 4 bases, and 10 bases lay in between. In DNA form, the CDR3 reads TGTGCCAGCAGCGACACGAGGGGCACTGAAGCTTTCTTT. Translation: CASSDTRGTEAFF.

This clone was observed once. The J gene is TRBJ2-6, the V gene TRBV29-1; a weak D match, TRBD2 (5 bases). V was trimmed by 5 bases and J by 1 base, leaving 6 bases between them. Germline CDR1 is SQVTM and CDR2 is ANQGSEA. This CDR3 is 13 amino acids long. The CDR3 is CSVRESGANVLTF. The CDR3 DNA reads TGCAGCGTTCGGGAATCTGGGGCCAACGTCCTGACTTTC.

The rearrangement links TRBV27 to TRBJ1-2; no clear D gene. Between the trimmed V and J ends, which lost 3 bases and 2 bases, there was a span of 10 bases. Germline V gives CDR1 MNHEY, CDR2 SMNVEV (reference sequence). This CDR3 spans 14 amino acids. Here the CDR3 reads CASSLSGRNYGYTF. The CDR3 region has the DNA TGTGCCAGCAGTTTGTCCGGGCGGAACTATGGCTACACCTTC.

The chain joins TRBV10-2 to TRBJ2-3; 7 bases align to TRBD2. The germline V gene has CDR1 WSHSY and CDR2 SAAADI. The length of the CDR3 is 13 residues. V lost 7 bases to trimming and J lost 2 bases; unmatched junction nucleotides: 3. DNA for the CDR3: TGCGCCAGCATGGGAGGGACCACAGATACGCAGTATTTT. Translated, it gives CASMGGTTDTQYF.